The 27 T cell receptor beta chains presented below share a single source sample, sequenced in a study of shared clonotypes between healthy human individuals (TCRdb year 2020). The method behind the library was the immunoSEQ multiplex PCR assay. The source is immuneACCESS, and TCRdb retained only in-frame sequences with V and J called. Part of the clones is not carried over; for the studies checked, unresolved V genes explain less than half of this, and the remainder is unexplained. For this sample the table gives 2 million to 2.5 million clones, of which roughly 95% were detected only once. The biggest ten clones account for approximately 0.13% of the sample. Sequenced input: naive CD4+ T cells sorted from blood. Sample cell subset or site, as interpreted from the label and publication: CD45RA+ positively selected. The receptors were gathered from a man between 18 and 29 years old in good health.

This chain joins TRBV5-6 and TRBJ1-5; D might be TRBD1 (5 bases). Trimming removed 4 bases from V and 6 bases from J, with 14 bases in between. The CDR3 extends over 14 amino acids. The germline gives CDR1 SGHDT, CDR2 YYEEEE. The CDR3 nucleotides read TGTGCCAGCAGCCGGACCGGGGGAGCTCAGCCCCAGCATTTT. Protein sequence: CASSRTGGAQPQHF. Based on the CDR3 plus reference TRBV5-6 and TRBJ1-5, the full variable domain is DAGVTQSPTHLIKTRGQQVTLRCSPKSGHDTVSWYQQALGQGPQFIFQYYEEEERQRGNFPDRFSGHQFPNYSSELNVNALLLGDSALYLCASSRTGGAQPQHFGDGTRLSIL.

V and J are TRBV7-6 and TRBJ2-2; perhaps TRBD1 as D (6 bases). Trimming left V 5 bases short and J 6 bases short, with 16 bases between. This CDR3 has 15 amino acids. Germline V gene lookup returns CDR1 SGHVS and CDR2 FNYEAQ. The CDR3 reads CASSQDSLGAGELFF. In DNA, the CDR3 is TGTGCCAGCAGCCAGGACAGCCTGGGGGCCGGGGAGCTGTTTTTT. Full variable domain (outside the CDR3, taken from reference TRBV7-6 and TRBJ2-2): GAGVSQSPRYKVTKRGQDVALRCDPISGHVSLYWYRQALGQGPEFLTYFNYEAQQDKSGLPNDRFSAERPEGSISTLTIQRTEQRDSAMYRCASSQDSLGAGELFFGEGSRLTVL.

The chain is built from TRBV6-5 and TRBJ1-5, with a possible D match to TRBD1 (6 bases). Trimming pared 6 bases from V and 5 bases from J, leaving 17 bases between. Per the germline V gene, CDR1 is MNHEY and CDR2 is SVGAGI. The CDR3 length is 15 residues. CDR3 amino acids: CASSLTGGGDQPQHF. The CDR3 bases are TGTGCCAGCAGCCTCACGGGAGGGGGGGATCAGCCCCAGCATTTT.

A single count supports this clone. The rearrangement joins TRBV12-5 to TRBJ1-5; D might be TRBD1 (6 bases). CDR1 LGHNT and CDR2 FRNRAP come from the germline V gene. This CDR3 comprises 14 residues. V shed 8 bases and J shed 0 bases, with 11 bases lying between them. In nucleotides, the CDR3 is TGTGCTAGTTCCAGGGGATATAGCAATCAGCCCCAGCATTTT. It translates to CASSRGYSNQPQHF. The full variable domain, with the rest looked up from reference TRBV12-5 and TRBJ1-5, is DARVTQTPRHKVTEMGQEVTMRCQPILGHNTVFWYRQTMMQGLELLAYFRNRAPLDDSGMPKDRFSAEMPDATLATLKIQPSEPRDSAVYFCASSRGYSNQPQHFGDGTRLSIL.

The chain couples TRBV5-1 to TRBJ2-7; D gene unclear. The ends were cut back, 1 base at V and 0 bases at J, with 11 bases in the middle. The CDR3 is made up of 15 amino acids. CDR1 and CDR2 (germline): SGHRS, YFSETQ. CDR3 DNA: TGCGCCAGCAGCTTGACACACAGCGCCTCCTACGAGCAGTACTTC. Protein: CASSLTHSASYEQYF.

This clone was seen just once. The chain carries TRBV11-2 and TRBJ1-6, with TRBD1 identical over 8 bases. Germline-derived CDR1 and CDR2 are SGHAT and FQNNGV. The CDR3 loop spans 19 amino acids. V lost 0 bases and J lost 3; bases outside the gene matches: 10. The CDR3 sequence: CASSLDWASTGVYNSPLHF. The CDR3 nucleotides read TGTGCCAGCAGCTTAGATTGGGCCTCGACAGGGGTCTATAATTCACCCCTCCACTTT.

V gene TRBV10-3 combines with J gene TRBJ1-6; TRBD1 matches 7 bases. The CDR3 is made up of 14 amino acids. After removal of 2 bases from V and 7 bases from J, the junction contained 2 bases not matched to a gene. CDR1 and CDR2 (germline): ENHRY, SYGVKD. The CDR3 DNA reads TGTGCCATCAGTGAGCAGGGACAGAATTCACCCCTCCACTTT. As protein: CAISEQGQNSPLHF.

The V call is TRBV9, the J call TRBJ2-7, with TRBD1 matching 12 bases. This CDR3 is built from 15 residues. From germline, CDR1 is SGDLS and CDR2 YYNGEE. With V trimmed by 4 bases and J by 6 bases, 8 bases remained unmatched. CDR3 loop: CASSLPGTGGVEQYF. DNA of the CDR3: TGTGCCAGCAGCCTCCCCGGGACAGGGGGCGTCGAGCAGTACTTC.

J is TRBJ1-2 and V is TRBV10-3; D unclear. Germline CDR1 ENHRY, CDR2 SYGVKD. V was pared by 10 bases and J by 0 bases, with 9 bases between. This CDR3 has 12 residues. Written as DNA, the CDR3 is TGTGCCACCAGCGGGACTAACTATGGCTACACCTTC. This encodes CATSGTNYGYTF.

The chain joins TRBV11-2 to TRBJ2-7, with D unresolved. V shed 3 bases and J shed 0 bases, with 6 bases lying between them. The CDR3 contains 13 residues. CDR1 is SGHAT and CDR2 is FQNNGV in the germline V gene. CDR3 sequence (DNA): TGTGCCAGCAGCTTTCCGGGCTCCTACGAGCAGTACTTC. This sequence encodes CASSFPGSYEQYF.

This chain connects TRBV27 to TRBJ1-2; D perhaps matches TRBD1 (6 bases). In germline, CDR1 is MNHEY, CDR2 SMNVEV (reference sequence). This CDR3 region has 12 residues. Between the trimmed V and J ends, which lost 3 bases and 9 bases, there was a span of 11 bases. The DNA of the CDR3 is TGTGCCAGCAGTTTGGGGCAGGGGAGCTACACCTTC. Translation: CASSLGQGSYTF.

This chain joins TRBV5-1 and TRBJ1-4; D unclear. The CDR3 runs to 18 residues. The germline V gene encodes CDR1 SGHRS and CDR2 YFSETQ. Trimming took 7 bases from V and 0 from J, leaving 22 bases between them. The CDR3: CASAPAGGSFATNEKLFF. The CDR3 DNA reads TGCGCCAGCGCCCCAGCAGGAGGGAGCTTTGCAACTAATGAAAAACTGTTTTTT.

The chain joins TRBV11-2 to TRBJ1-4, with D perhaps TRBD1 (5 bases). Germline V gene sequence: CDR1 SGHAT, CDR2 FQNNGV. The CDR3 runs to 13 residues. The V end lost 2 bases, the J end lost 13 bases, and 14 bases lay between the germline ends. For the CDR3, the DNA is TGTGCCAGCAGCTTATCTGGGGCTCTCGGACTGTTTTTT. Encoded protein: CASSLSGALGLFF.

This clone was counted once. The rearrangement uses TRBV5-1 and TRBJ1-5, with 12 nucleotides matching TRBD1. This CDR3 contains 15 residues. The trim removed 4 bases at V and 5 bases at J, leaving 4 bases unmatched. CDR1 is SGHRS and CDR2 is YFSETQ in the germline V gene. The CDR3 bases are TGCGCCAGCAGCCCAGGGACAGGGGGCTATCAGCCCCAGCATTTT. This gives the protein CASSPGTGGYQPQHF.

V usage is TRBV7-2 and J usage is TRBJ1-6; D unclear. V was shortened by 6 bases and J by 7 bases, with 19 bases between the two germline ends. Germline V gives CDR1 SGHTA, CDR2 FQGNSA. The CDR3 spans 16 residues. The CDR3 region is CASSPLYGKKNSPLHF. CDR3 DNA: TGTGCCAGCAGTCCACTCTACGGGAAGAAGAATTCACCCCTCCACTTT.

The rearrangement uses TRBV30 and TRBJ1-5, with D unclear. V lost 3 bases, J lost 1 base, and 10 bases lay in between. Germline CDR1 reads GTSNPN; CDR2 reads SVGIG (reference sequence). The CDR3 is made up of 14 amino acids. CDR3 amino acids: CAWSRLASNQPQHF. CDR3 bases: TGTGCCTGGAGCCGATTGGCGAGCAATCAGCCCCAGCATTTT. Together with reference TRBV30 and TRBJ1-5, the CDR3 gives the full variable domain: SQTIHQWPATLVQPVGSPLSLECTVEGTSNPNLYWYRQAAGRGLQLLFYSVGIGQISSEVPQNLSASRPQDRQFILSSKKLLLSDSGFYLCAWSRLASNQPQHFGDGTRLSIL.

The V gene is TRBV30, the J gene TRBJ2-3; TRBD1 matches 11 bases. The trim removed 4 bases at V and 7 bases at J, leaving 16 bases unmatched. Per germline, CDR1 GTSNPN and CDR2 SVGIG (reference sequence). The CDR3 extends over 17 amino acids. The CDR3 nucleotides are TGTGCCTGGACTCTCACGATCGGGACAGGGGGAAAAAATACGCAGTATTTT. It translates to CAWTLTIGTGGKNTQYF. Together with reference TRBV30 and TRBJ2-3, the CDR3 gives the full variable domain: SQTIHQWPATLVQPVGSPLSLECTVEGTSNPNLYWYRQAAGRGLQLLFYSVGIGQISSEVPQNLSASRPQDRQFILSSKKLLLSDSGFYLCAWTLTIGTGGKNTQYFGPGTRLTVL.

The chain has TRBV10-1 and TRBJ2-7, with D hard to call. Per germline, CDR1 WNHNN and CDR2 SYGVQD (reference sequence). Deletions cut 3 bases from V and 6 bases from J, with 12 bases between. This CDR3 contains 13 residues. The CDR3 protein is CASSEGSITEQYF. The CDR3 DNA follows: TGCGCCAGCAGTGAAGGTAGTATTACCGAGCAGTACTTC.

The J gene is TRBJ2-1, the V gene TRBV7-6; D perhaps matches TRBD1 (5 bases). CDR1 is SGHVS and CDR2 is FNYEAQ in the germline V gene. The CDR3 runs to 13 residues. V lost 4 bases and J 4 bases, leaving 8 bases between the germline ends. This CDR3 is CASSSTGYNEQFF. The CDR3 bases are TGTGCCAGCAGCTCTACAGGTTACAATGAGCAGTTCTTC.

V gene TRBV5-1 combines with J gene TRBJ1-2; D might be TRBD1 (6 bases). Trimming pared 3 bases from V and 8 bases from J, leaving 20 bases between. The germline gives CDR1 SGHRS, CDR2 YFSETQ. This CDR3 spans 15 amino acids. CDR3 DNA sequence: TGCGCCAGCAGCTCTTTGGAGGGGGGCGCGGAGGGCTACACCTTC. As protein: CASSSLEGGAEGYTF.

The J gene is TRBJ1-1, the V gene TRBV6-1; the D gene is possibly TRBD1 (5 bases). The CDR3 runs to 13 residues. From germline, CDR1 is MNHNS and CDR2 SASEGT. The V gene lost 7 bases and the J gene lost 7 bases, with 16 bases spanning the gap. CDR3: CASKERDLYEAFF. CDR3 sequence (DNA): TGTGCCAGCAAGGAGCGGGACCTCTATGAAGCTTTCTTT.

For the CDR3, the DNA is TGTGCCAGCGCCAGCTCTGGGGCCAACGTCCTGACTTTC. It codes for CASASSGANVLTF. V is TRBV6-4 and J is TRBJ2-6; D gene ambiguous. V gave up 8 bases and J gave up 0 bases, with 5 bases separating them. Germline assignment: CDR1 MRHNA and CDR2 SNTAGT. This CDR3 has 13 residues.

The chain combines TRBV4-2 with TRBJ2-3, with 8 bases identical to TRBD2. The CDR3 has 15 amino acids. The junction had 5 bases not matched to a gene; V was cut back by 3 bases and J by 3 bases. The germline CDR1 and CDR2 sequences are LGHNA and YNFKEQ. CDR3 loop: CASSQVAGYTDTQYF. The CDR3 coding sequence is TGTGCCAGCAGCCAGGTAGCGGGATATACAGATACGCAGTATTTT.

The V gene is TRBV13, the J gene TRBJ1-1; D is perhaps TRBD1 (5 bases). The CDR3 is made up of 13 amino acids. Trimming removed 5 bases at V and 6 bases at J, with 13 bases between. CDR1 and CDR2 (germline): PRHDT, FYEKMQ (reference sequence). The CDR3 reads CASSARDSSEAFF. The CDR3 coding sequence is TGTGCCAGCAGCGCCCGGGACTCCTCTGAAGCTTTCTTT.

The chain links TRBV4-1 to TRBJ1-3; tentatively, D is TRBD1 (5 bases). The CDR3 runs 18 residues. Germline CDR1 is MGHRA and CDR2 is YSYEKL. V was pared by 1 base and J by 3 bases, with 19 bases between. The chain's CDR3 is CASSQGSQGKLNGNTIYF. The DNA of the CDR3 is TGCGCCAGCAGCCAAGGATCGCAGGGCAAGTTAAATGGAAACACCATATATTTT.

The CDR3 sequence: CASSLGTPSGANVLTF. CDR3 bases: TGTGCCAGCAGTCTTGGGACACCCTCTGGGGCCAACGTCCTGACTTTC. The chain has TRBV28 and TRBJ2-6; TRBD1 might be the D (6 bases). This CDR3 has 16 residues. The V and J ends lost 5 bases and 0 bases respectively, with 11 bases between them. Germline V CDR1 and CDR2: MDHEN, SYDVKM.

The V call is TRBV9, the J call TRBJ1-1; D possibly corresponds to TRBD1 (5 bases). Trimming pared 4 bases from V and 2 bases from J, leaving 18 bases between. The length of the CDR3 is 16 residues. CDR1 is SGDLS and CDR2 is YYNGEE in the germline V gene. The CDR3 sequence is CASSREPGEFNTEAFF. The CDR3 DNA follows: TGTGCCAGCAGCCGAGAGCCGGGGGAATTTAACACTGAAGCTTTCTTT.